This TCR beta chain was recorded in a study of blood T cell repertoires in COVID-19 (dated by TCRdb to 2018 to 2021). With regard to the full study: Collaborator samples came from the United States, Italy and Spain and covered acute and convalescent phases of COVID-19. The prospective study material was composed of cDNA or gDNA derived from T cells, B-cell-depleted T cells, or PBMCs. Deeply sampled blood TCRbeta repertoires from subjects exposed to, actively infected with, or recovered from COVID-19 were included in the dataset. A freely available public database, intended as a resource for researchers studying the immune response to SARS-CoV-2, is where the repertoires were released. Samples came from the ongoing ImmuneRACE study (first 160 participants) plus 1,254 subjects from 6 global collaborators. Nearly every sample came with metadata listing a de-identified subject ID, COVID-19 status, age in years and sex. Where available, HLA class I and class II types were obtained from metadata supplied by the sample provider rather than from assay-based typing. What the authors observed across the whole study: The quantity of clinical and demographic metadata differed by source and by participant and was supplied without curation.

The immunoSEQ Assay, a bias-controlled multiplex PCR, was used to amplify TCRbeta CDR3 regions from genomic DNA. As for the authors' bioinformatics: The number of nucleated cells in each sample was estimated from the amplification of reference gene primers within the assay. To quantify the absolute abundance of each unique TCRbeta CDR3 rearrangement, sequence reads were collapsed and filtered. For each sample, productive Simpson clonality was calculated as the square root of Simpson's diversity index across productive rearrangements. Not all clones reach the TCRdb copy of this immuneACCESS table, which keeps in-frame sequences only. Checked studies attribute under half of the gap to unresolved V genes and leave the rest unexplained. V, J and clone size are taken as reported in that table, and D and trimming were inferred from the DNA itself. The sample includes about 100,000 clones, with approximately 91% observed a single time. In total, the top ten clones hold roughly 4.5% of the sample.

About this clone itself: The antigen it recognizes is unknown. Base quality data are lacking; no much larger clone is found one base away.

From the cysteine through the phenylalanine, the CDR3 covers 17 amino acids. Of the read, only the CDR3 DNA is kept; its 51 bases are in frame from base 1. The germline V gene yields SGHRS for CDR1 and YFSETQ for CDR2. Relative to germline, V is 1 base shorter and J is 0 bases shorter, with 16 bases between their ends. Collaborating institutions collected whole blood in K2EDTA tubes following their own protocols. For TCRbeta analysis, collaborators shipped samples as frozen whole blood, isolated PBMCs, or DNA extracted from either of those sample types. The clonotype originates from a man in his late teens or twenties with acute or convalescent COVID-19. The V and J genes are TRBV5-1 and TRBJ1-2; perhaps TRBD1 is the D gene, with 5 bases matching. What was sequenced was peripheral blood. The nucleotide sequence is given as TGCGCCAGCAGCTTGACCCGACAGACTTCGACTAACTATGGCTACACCTTC. This gives the protein CASSLTRQTSTNYGYTF. The CDR3 plus the reference TRBV5-1 and TRBJ1-2 genes for the other parts give the full variable domain: KAGVTQTPRYLIKTRGQQVTLSCSPISGHRSVSWYQQTPGQGLQFLFEYFSETQRNKGNFPGRFSGRQFSNSRSEMNVSTLELGDSALYLCASSLTRQTSTNYGYTFGSGTRLTVV.